Below, one TCR beta chain is given with its context. Its antigen is unknown. Base qualities are not at hand, and no much larger clone is one base apart. The library was prepared using the immunoSEQ multiplex PCR assay. Sourced from immuneACCESS, this table was stored by TCRdb with only in-frame sequences that have V and J called. A share of the clones is absent; for the studies checked, an unresolved V gene accounts for under half, and the remainder has no known explanation. Here the sample has around 60,000 clones; 90% to 95% occur a single time. About 4.5% of the sample is taken by the ten largest. The sample originates from a study of technical replicates of blood from several donors (dated by TCRdb to 2016 to 2017). The clonotype comes from a human donor in good health. Some clones in this sample may be carry-over from other donors' samples. The sequenced material came from PBMCs.

For the CDR3, the sequence is CASSSNRGNQPQHF. The nucleotide sequence reads as follows: TGTGCCAGCAGCTCCAACAGGGGCAATCAGCCCCAGCATTTT. The chain employs TRBV7-8 and TRBJ1-5; tentative D gene TRBD1, with 6 bases matching. At the junction V is shortened by 4 bases and J by 2 bases, with 9 bases in between. From the germline V gene, CDR1 is SGHVS and CDR2 is FQNEAQ. The CDR3 has 14 amino acids, counting the end cysteine and phenylalanine. CDR3 DNA is the only sequence kept; it has 42 bases, read in frame from the first base.